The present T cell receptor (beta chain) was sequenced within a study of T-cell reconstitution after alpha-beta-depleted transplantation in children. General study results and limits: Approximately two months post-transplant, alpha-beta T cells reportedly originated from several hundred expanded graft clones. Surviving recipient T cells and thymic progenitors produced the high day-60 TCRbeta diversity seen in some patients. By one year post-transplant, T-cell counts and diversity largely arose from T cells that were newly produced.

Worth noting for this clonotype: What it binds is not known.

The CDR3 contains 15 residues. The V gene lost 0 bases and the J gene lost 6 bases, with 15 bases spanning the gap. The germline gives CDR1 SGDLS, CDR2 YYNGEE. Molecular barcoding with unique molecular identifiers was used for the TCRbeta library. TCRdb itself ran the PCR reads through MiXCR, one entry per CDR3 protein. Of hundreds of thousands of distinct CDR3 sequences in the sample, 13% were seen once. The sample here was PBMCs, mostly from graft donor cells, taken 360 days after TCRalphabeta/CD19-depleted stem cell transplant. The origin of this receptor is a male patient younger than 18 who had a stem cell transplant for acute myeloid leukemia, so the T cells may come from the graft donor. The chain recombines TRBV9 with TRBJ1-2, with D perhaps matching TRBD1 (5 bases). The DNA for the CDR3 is TGTGCCAGCAGCGTAGCAGAGCAGGGTAGGAATGGCTACACCTTC. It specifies CASSVAEQGRNGYTF. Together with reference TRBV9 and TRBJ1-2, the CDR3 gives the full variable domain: DSGVTQTPKHLITATGQRVTLRCSPRSGDLSVYWYQQSLDQGLQFLIQYYNGEERAKGNILERFSAQQFPDLHSELNLSSLELGDSALYFCASSVAEQGRNGYTFGSGTRLTVV.